This T cell receptor (beta chain) was observed in a study of OX40 agonist ivuxolimab in advanced cancers. Study context: Partial responses were recorded for three patients, including one with hepatocellular carcinoma and two with cutaneous melanoma.

The CDR3 sequence is 13 residues long. Unmatched junction bases numbered 7, after V lost 3 bases and J lost 6 bases. Germline V gives CDR1 SQVTM, CDR2 ANQGSEA. Generated by immunoSEQ multiplex PCR, the TCRdb table keeps only in-frame clones and is missing some. The table shows about 47,000 clones, with 88% occurring only once. Excluded were patients having autoimmune disease history or systemic immunosuppression. Blood specimens came from baseline, cycle 4 day 1, and cycle 7 day 1. The clonotype comes from an adult with an advanced solid tumor such as melanoma, head and neck, liver or kidney cancer. The genes are TRBV29-1 and TRBJ2-7; 8 nucleotides match TRBD2. The sequences come from CD4+ or CD8+ T cells sorted from blood, collected in a trial of the OX40 agonist ivuxolimab. CDR3 DNA sequence: TGCAGCGTTGAGTTGGGGACTAGTCTCGAGCAGTACTTC. This sequence encodes CSVELGTSLEQYF.